The entry below describes one T cell receptor beta chain. Its antigen is unidentified. This record belongs to a study of cytomegalovirus exposure and HLA in healthy donors. Turning to the study itself: Earlier findings included over 90 million unique TCR beta sequences obtained from 150 million to 200 million T cells.

Points from the study as a whole: A likely sequencing artifact accounted for one observed cluster of highly shared sequence variants.

Primers included in the PCR were 60 Vbeta and 13 Jbeta primers. TCRdb keeps only in-frame clones here, not all; method: immunoSEQ multiplex PCR. The table lists 150,000 to 200,000 clones, around 80% of them singletons. The sequence was collected from a woman between 18 and 29 years old in good health and CMV-seronegative. The specimen was PBMCs.

The CDR3 DNA follows: TGTGCCAGTAGTATCCCTTCATACCAAGGATTCCGCGGAGCTTTCTTT. It encodes CASSIPSYQGFRGAFF. The chain combines TRBV19 with TRBJ1-1; D gene ambiguous. The germline V and J ends were trimmed by 3 bases and 10 bases, with 24 bases remaining between them. Germline V lookup: CDR1 LNHDA, CDR2 SQIVND (reference sequence). This CDR3 has 16 amino acids.